The 26 T cell receptor beta chains below come from one sample, sequenced in a study of prognosis after radiotherapy for stage I lung cancer. Template was genomic DNA; TCR beta CDR3 amplified in two multiplex PCR rounds. The authors ran first-round PCR with primers specific to each TRBV and TRBJ gene. TCRdb itself ran the multiplex PCR reads through MiXCR, one entry per CDR3 protein. The table has about 59,000 distinct CDR3 sequences, more than 20% seen once; the top ten hold 7.5%. The sequencing used PBMCs, collected before or after stereotactic body radiation therapy (not recorded which). These TCRs come from a donor over 45 with non-small cell lung cancer.

This clonotype has ten or more counts. This rearrangement joins TRBV2 to TRBJ2-5, with a weak D call TRBD2 (5 bases). Germline V lookup: CDR1 SNHLY, CDR2 FYNNEI. The germline V and J ends were trimmed by 8 bases and 2 bases, with 9 bases remaining between them. The CDR3 is 12 residues long. DNA of the CDR3: TGTGCCAGCCAGCGGTCGCAAGAGACCCAGTACTTC. It codes for CASQRSQETQYF.

The rearrangement joins TRBV5-6 to TRBJ2-1; the match to TRBD2 covers 12 bases. This CDR3 contains 15 residues. V gave up 5 bases and J gave up 6 bases; unmatched junction bases: 6. Germline CDR1 SGHDT, CDR2 YYEEEE. The CDR3 DNA sequence: TGTGCCAGCAGTCTGACTAGCGGGGGTCGCAATGAGCAGTTCTTC. Translation gives CASSLTSGGRNEQFF.

This clonotype has a count of ten or more. The rearrangement joins TRBV6-1 to TRBJ1-5; weak D call: TRBD1 (6 bases). The ends were cut back, 3 bases at V and 6 bases at J, with 12 bases in the middle. Germline assignment: CDR1 MNHNS and CDR2 SASEGT. CDR3 size: 14 residues. CDR3 bases: TGTGCCAGCAGTGAGGGGGGGCAAGGTCAGCCCCAGCATTTT. This codes for CASSEGGQGQPQHF.

The rearrangement uses TRBV6-1 and TRBJ1-1; no clear D gene. Trimming took off 10 bases at V and 1 base at J, with 16 bases between the two ends. This CDR3 is 14 amino acids long. Germline assignment: CDR1 MNHNS and CDR2 SASEGT. The CDR3 DNA sequence: TGTGCCATCATGGCAGGTACTAGGAACACTGAAGCTTTCTTT. It encodes CAIMAGTRNTEAFF.

There are many counts of this clonotype. The rearrangement links TRBV7-9 to TRBJ2-7; tentatively, D is TRBD1 (5 bases). V lost 6 bases and J lost 3, with 21 bases in between. The CDR3 has 16 residues. Per germline, CDR1 SEHNR and CDR2 FQNEAQ (reference sequence). For the CDR3, the DNA is TGTGCCAGCAGTCCCGGCTCCAGGCAGGGAAACTACGAGCAGTACTTC. It specifies CASSPGSRQGNYEQYF.

This clonotype showed up many times. The CDR3 DNA sequence: TGTGCCAGCAGTTATTCTGACAGGCGGAGGGGCTACACCTTC. Its translation is CASSYSDRRRGYTF. This chain links TRBV6-2 or TRBV6-3 with TRBJ1-2, with D possibly being TRBD1 (6 bases). This CDR3 has 14 amino acids. Trimming cost V 3 bases and J 8 bases, with 16 bases left between them. Germline lookup yields CDR1 MNHEY and CDR2 SVGEGT.

This clonotype was seen only a few times. The rearrangement links TRBV11-2 to TRBJ2-5; TRBD1 aligns across 10 bases. Germline V gene data show CDR1 as SGHAT and CDR2 as FQNNGV. The V and J ends lost 4 bases and 2 bases, in that order; junction bases with no gene match: 10. This CDR3 contains 17 residues. The CDR3 reads CASSSRTGGPRQETQYF. In DNA, the CDR3 is TGTGCCAGCAGCTCACGGACAGGGGGGCCTCGTCAAGAGACCCAGTACTTC.

About this clonotype itself: A far bigger clonotype differs at one base, so this is likely a read error. The chain carries TRBV6-6 and TRBJ1-1; D is unclear. CDR1 MNHNY and CDR2 SVGAGI come from the germline V gene (reference sequence). The CDR3 loop spans 15 amino acids. The V gene lost 0 bases and the J gene lost 0 bases, with 8 bases spanning the gap. CDR3 coding DNA: TGTGCCAGCAGTTACTCGACCCTTATGAACACTGAAGCTTTCTTT. Translated, it gives CASSYSTLMNTEAFF.

The sample holds many counts of this clonotype. The chain carries TRBV11-2 and TRBJ2-3, with D tentatively TRBD2 (6 bases). The V gene lost 1 base and the J gene lost 0 bases, with 11 bases spanning the gap. The germline V gene encodes CDR1 SGHAT and CDR2 FQNNGV. The CDR3 is 16 amino acids. The CDR3 DNA reads as TGTGCCAGCAGCTTAGGAGCGGGCACTAGCACAGATACGCAGTATTTT. Protein: CASSLGAGTSTDTQYF.

Details on this clonotype: Possible read error: a much larger clone is one base away. V usage is TRBV4-3 and J usage is TRBJ1-6; 7 nucleotides agree with TRBD1. V shed 6 bases and J 10 bases; nucleotides not matched to a gene: 12. Per germline, CDR1 LGHNA and CDR2 YSLEER. This CDR3 comprises 15 residues. CDR3 protein: CASRQNTGVRSPLHF. The CDR3 DNA follows: TGCGCCAGCAGACAAAATACAGGGGTTAGGTCACCCCTCCACTTT.

This clonotype was detected many times. The rearrangement links TRBV7-2 to TRBJ1-1; perhaps TRBD1 as D (5 bases). The germline V gene has CDR1 SGHTA and CDR2 FQGNSA. The CDR3 extends over 13 amino acids. V lost 0 bases and J lost 7, with 9 bases in between. As DNA, the CDR3 is TGTGCCAGCAGCTTAGCGGGCCAGGGTGAAGCTTTCTTT. As protein: CASSLAGQGEAFF.

This clonotype has a handful of counts. Possible read error: a much larger clone is one base away. V is TRBV7-3 and J is TRBJ1-1; 7 nucleotides align to TRBD1. Germline CDR1 is SGHTA and CDR2 is FQGTGA. The CDR3 extends over 13 amino acids. The J segment lost 8 bases and the V segment lost 2 bases, leaving 5 bases of the junction unmatched. The CDR3 reads CASSLLGQEEAFF. CDR3 nucleotide sequence: TGTGCCAGCAGCTTACTCGGACAGGAGGAAGCTTTCTTT.

This clonotype was observed many times. The chain recombines TRBV5-1 with TRBJ2-1; a weak D match, TRBD1 (6 bases). Germline CDR1 is SGHRS and CDR2 is YFSETQ. The V end was cut by 6 bases, the J end by 0 bases, with 13 bases between. The CDR3 extends over 15 amino acids. CDR3 coding DNA: TGCGCCAGCACCTTAGACAGGAGCTCCTACAATGAGCAGTTCTTC. Its protein is CASTLDRSSYNEQFF.

This clonotype was picked up many times. The CDR3 sequence: CASSPWTGGVMSGANVLTF. CDR3 in DNA: TGTGCCAGCAGTCCGTGGACAGGGGGCGTTATGTCTGGGGCCAACGTCCTGACTTTC. The J gene is TRBJ2-6, the V gene TRBV12-3 or TRBV12-4; 11 bases line up with TRBD1. With V trimmed by 5 bases and J by 1 base, 10 bases remained unmatched. The CDR3 sequence is 19 residues long.

In the case of this clonotype: This may come from a read error, since a much larger clone is one base off. The rearrangement uses TRBV6-2 or TRBV6-3 and TRBJ1-1; perhaps TRBD1 as D (5 bases). V lost 6 bases and J 7 bases, leaving 12 bases between the germline ends. The germline CDR1 and CDR2 sequences are MNHEY and SVGEGT. The CDR3 runs to 12 residues. The CDR3 here is CASRESTVEAFF. CDR3 nucleotides: TGTGCCAGCAGAGAATCGACAGTTGAAGCTTTCTTT.

This clonotype appeared many times. The J gene is TRBJ2-2, the V gene TRBV19, with TRBD1 matching over 10 bases. CDR1 is LNHDA, CDR2 SQIVND, per germline (reference sequence). The CDR3 is 16 residues long. After removal of 5 bases from V and 2 bases from J, the junction contained 5 bases not matched to a gene. CDR3: CASSVRDRGNTGELFF. CDR3 nucleotide sequence: TGTGCCAGTAGTGTCCGGGACAGGGGTAACACCGGGGAGCTGTTTTTT.

Details on this clonotype: Since a much larger clone is just one base distant, this may be a read error. The genes are TRBV4-1 and TRBJ2-1; TRBD2 aligns across 7 bases. The ends lost 5 bases at V and 6 bases at J; junction bases unmatched: 13. The CDR3 spans 16 residues. The germline CDR1 and CDR2 sequences are MGHRA and YSYEKL. This CDR3 is CASSKAGGWPGNEQFF. For the CDR3, the DNA is TGCGCCAGCAGCAAAGCCGGGGGGTGGCCGGGCAATGAGCAGTTCTTC.

This clonotype was counted many times. The chain couples TRBV5-5 to TRBJ1-5; perhaps TRBD1 as D (5 bases). Trimming left V 4 bases short and J 2 bases short, with 13 bases between. CDR1 is SGHKS and CDR2 is YYEKEE in the germline V gene (reference sequence). The CDR3 sequence is 15 residues long. The CDR3 DNA follows: TGTGCCAGCAGCCTGAGATGGGACGGCAATCAGCCCCAGCATTTT. Translation gives CASSLRWDGNQPQHF.

V gene TRBV7-3 combines with J gene TRBJ2-3, with 9 positions matching TRBD2. Trimming removed 3 bases from V and 4 bases from J; junction bases left unmatched: 8. Germline CDR1 SGHTA, CDR2 FQGTGA. This CDR3 comprises 16 residues. CDR3 nucleotide sequence: TGTGCCAGCAGCTTCGGCGGGGGGGCTCTCGCAGATACGCAGTATTTT. This codes for CASSFGGGALADTQYF.

This clonotype appeared many times. This chain links TRBV9 with TRBJ1-1; 7 bases fit TRBD1. The V and J ends lost 3 bases and 6 bases, in that order; junction bases with no gene match: 11. The CDR3 runs to 15 residues. Germline V CDR1 and CDR2: SGDLS, YYNGEE. The CDR3 DNA is TGTGCCAGCAGCGACTCTGACAGGGCCGGCCCTGAAGCTTTCTTT. It yields the protein CASSDSDRAGPEAFF.

This clonotype has ten or more counts. This chain links TRBV6-1 with TRBJ2-3, with 10 nucleotides matching TRBD1. V was pared by 7 bases and J by 3 bases, with 4 bases of the junction left unmatched. CDR1 is MNHNS and CDR2 is SASEGT in the germline V gene. CDR3 length: 14 amino acids. Written as DNA, the CDR3 is TGTGCCAGCATAAGGGACAGGGGAACAGATACGCAGTATTTT. Its protein product is CASIRDRGTDTQYF.

This clonotype has at least ten counts. The chain recombines TRBV3-1 with TRBJ1-3; D is ambiguous. The CDR3 loop spans 17 amino acids. With 1 base removed from V and 0 bases from J, the gap between germline ends came to 13 bases. From germline, CDR1 is LGHDT and CDR2 YNNKEL (reference sequence). The CDR3 here is CASSQGLASSSGNTIYF. Here the CDR3 DNA reads TGTGCCAGCAGCCAAGGTTTGGCGTCGAGCTCTGGAAACACCATATATTTT.

This clonotype was picked up many times. This rearrangement joins TRBV19 to TRBJ1-1, with a possible D match to TRBD1 (5 bases). V dropped 7 bases and J dropped 4 bases, with 16 bases sitting between them. The germline V gene encodes CDR1 LNHDA and CDR2 SQIVND (reference sequence). This CDR3 contains 14 residues. The CDR3 loop is CASIGEGYATEAFF. The CDR3 nucleotides read TGTGCCAGTATAGGGGAGGGGTATGCCACTGAAGCTTTCTTT.

There are a few counts of this clonotype. The rearrangement uses TRBV7-9 and TRBJ2-4; D may match TRBD1 or TRBD2 (6 bases each). Trimming stripped 4 bases from V and 0 bases from J, with 19 bases between. Germline assignment: CDR1 SEHNR and CDR2 FQNEAQ (reference sequence). CDR3 size: 18 residues. The CDR3 region is CASSSYSGRGLAKNIQYF. CDR3 DNA sequence: TGTGCCAGCAGCTCCTATTCCGGCCGGGGGCTAGCCAAAAACATTCAGTACTTC.

This clonotype occurred a few times. This likely reflects a read error, since a far larger clone is one base away. The CDR3 nucleotides are TGTGCCAGCAGTATTGACAGGGGCGGGGGAGAGGCCCAGTACTTC. Amino acids: CASSIDRGGGEAQYF. The gene calls are TRBV6-1 and TRBJ2-5; a possible D gene is TRBD1 (8 bases). The CDR3 sequence is 15 residues long. CDR1 MNHNS and CDR2 SASEGT come from the germline V gene.

There are many counts of this clonotype. J is TRBJ2-7 and V is TRBV30; 8 nucleotides line up with TRBD1. Germline values: CDR1 GTSNPN, CDR2 SVGIG (reference sequence). V dropped 1 base and J dropped 6; count of bases not matched to a gene: 14. The CDR3 is 16 amino acids. For the CDR3, the DNA is TGTGCCTGGAGTGGAATCCTCGACAGGGGAAGAAGCGAGCAGTACTTC. Translation gives CAWSGILDRGRSEQYF.